These 18 T cell receptor beta chains were all obtained from the same sample, sequenced in a study of early T cells in non-severe SARS-CoV-2 infection. MiXCR, run by TCRdb on the 5' RACE reads, gives a single entry per CDR3 protein. The table records tens of thousands of distinct CDR3 sequences, 4.5% to 6% of them present only once. Sequencing input: whole blood. The receptors here all came from an adult who was a healthcare worker with PCR-confirmed SARS-CoV-2 infection or an uninfected control (not recorded which).

In this sample, this clonotype turned up many times. The rearrangement joins TRBV7-9 to TRBJ2-7; D is perhaps TRBD2 (6 bases). This CDR3 region has 14 residues. Germline V CDR1 and CDR2: SEHNR, FQNEAQ (reference sequence). V lost 5 bases and J 4 bases, leaving 15 bases between the germline ends. The CDR3 is CASSPGRGNYEQYF. DNA of the CDR3: TGTGCCAGCAGCCCGGGACGGGGGAATTACGAGCAGTACTTC. Looking up the rest from reference TRBV7-9 and TRBJ2-7 gives the full variable domain: DTGVSQNPRHKITKRGQNVTFRCDPISEHNRLYWYRQTLGQGPEFLTYFQNEAQLEKSRLLSDRFSAERPKGSFSTLEIQRTEQGDSAMYLCASSPGRGNYEQYFGPGTRLTVT.

This clonotype was recorded many times. V and J are TRBV25-1 and TRBJ1-2, with no clear D. Germline V gene sequence: CDR1 MGHDK, CDR2 SYGVNS. The CDR3 sequence is 15 residues long. V was trimmed by 2 bases and J by 4 bases, leaving 14 bases between them. The CDR3 DNA reads as TGTGCCAGCAGTGAACCGGGCACCCTAAGCTATGGCTACACCTTC. The encoded protein is CASSEPGTLSYGYTF.

Ten or more counts support this clonotype. The chain couples TRBV11-1 to TRBJ2-7; D is ambiguous. The CDR3 is 14 amino acids. The V end was cut by 5 bases, the J end by 2 bases, with 13 bases between. Germline V gene sequence: CDR1 SGHAT, CDR2 FQDESV (reference sequence). CDR3: CASSTPTGPYEQYF. CDR3 nucleotides: TGTGCCAGCAGCACCCCGACTGGGCCCTACGAGCAGTACTTC.

The table lists this clonotype with a few counts. The chain uses TRBV20-1 and TRBJ2-7; D perhaps matches TRBD2 (5 bases). The germline V and J ends were trimmed by 6 bases and 4 bases, with 13 bases remaining between them. This CDR3 region has 12 residues. Germline-derived CDR1 and CDR2 are DFQATT and SNEGSKA (reference sequence). Written as DNA, the CDR3 is TGCAGTGCGACCCGGACGGGGTACGAGCAGTACTTC. It codes for CSATRTGYEQYF.

The chain has TRBV5-4 and TRBJ2-7; 12 nucleotides line up with TRBD2. The V segment lost 0 bases and the J segment 8 bases; nucleotides outside the gene matches: 9. From germline, CDR1 is SGHNT and CDR2 YYREEE (reference sequence). The CDR3 is 16 residues long. The chain's CDR3 is CASSLGLAGGLTKQYV. The CDR3 region has the DNA TGTGCCAGCAGCTTGGGCCTAGCGGGAGGGCTTACGAAGCAGTACGTC.

The table lists this clonotype with many counts. CDR3 in amino acids: CSVGGVRGLNTEAFF. Written as DNA, the CDR3 is TGCAGCGTTGGAGGGGTTAGGGGGCTGAACACTGAAGCTTTCTTT. This chain joins TRBV29-1 and TRBJ1-1; TRBD1 agrees at 7 bases. After removal of 4 bases from V and 0 bases from J, the junction contained 8 bases not matched to a gene. Germline CDR1 and CDR2: SQVTM and ANQGSEA. The CDR3 loop spans 15 amino acids.

CDR3 residues: CASSPKAGEWITEAFF. CDR3 bases: TGTGCCAGCAGTCCAAAGGCCGGAGAATGGATCACTGAAGCTTTCTTT. This sequence joins TRBV6-5 and TRBJ1-1; no definite D call. The CDR3 sequence is 16 residues long. Trimming pared 5 bases from V and 4 bases from J, leaving 20 bases between. CDR1 is MNHEY and CDR2 is SVGAGI in the germline V gene.

This clonotype was recorded many times. V is TRBV2 and J is TRBJ2-5, with D possibly matching TRBD2 (6 bases). This CDR3 has 14 amino acids. Trimming took 6 bases from V and 2 from J, leaving 13 bases between them. Germline CDR1 is SNHLY and CDR2 is FYNNEI. The CDR3 protein is CASRVRLDQETQYF. The CDR3 nucleotides read TGTGCCAGCAGAGTTAGACTAGATCAAGAGACCCAGTACTTC.

Many counts were recorded for this clonotype. The genes are TRBV20-1 and TRBJ2-1, with D possibly being TRBD1 (5 bases). The germline gives CDR1 DFQATT, CDR2 SNEGSKA (reference sequence). Trimming stripped 7 bases from V and 3 bases from J, with 13 bases between. The CDR3 contains 13 residues. The CDR3 sequence is CSVGQGSYNEQFF. The CDR3 DNA sequence: TGCAGTGTAGGGCAGGGCAGCTACAATGAGCAGTTCTTC.

This clonotype was recorded many times. The genes are TRBV12-3 or TRBV12-4 and TRBJ1-2; a possible D gene is TRBD1 (6 bases). The V end lost 7 bases, the J end lost 7 bases, and 13 bases lay between the germline ends. This CDR3 is built from 12 residues. CDR3 in DNA: TGTGCCAGCACCCTGGACAGACGTGGCTACACCTTC. Translated, it gives CASTLDRRGYTF.

This clonotype has at least ten counts. The chain links TRBV7-6 to TRBJ2-7; D is possibly TRBD2 (7 bases). Trimming took 5 bases from V and 3 from J, leaving 20 bases between them. This CDR3 contains 16 residues. Germline V gives CDR1 SGHVS, CDR2 FNYEAQ. The CDR3 DNA reads as TGTGCCAGCAGCGCCGGGGGCGGGAGAAGTTACTACGAGCAGTACTTC. Its protein is CASSAGGGRSYYEQYF.

This clonotype has at least ten counts. CDR3: CASSPYPGTRNTGELFF. The CDR3 DNA sequence: TGTGCCAGCAGTCCCTACCCTGGGACTCGGAACACCGGGGAGCTGTTTTTT. The V gene is TRBV28, the J gene TRBJ2-2; D is perhaps TRBD2 (6 bases). The CDR3 is made up of 17 amino acids. The germline V and J ends were trimmed by 5 bases and 1 base, with 17 bases remaining between them. CDR1 MDHEN and CDR2 SYDVKM come from the germline V gene.

As concerns this clonotype: A read error is possible here, since a much larger clone lies one base away. The chain combines TRBV3-1 with TRBJ2-5; D unresolved. Looked up from germline, CDR1 is LGHDT and CDR2 is YNNKEL (reference sequence). The CDR3 is 13 residues long. CDR3 bases: TGTGTCAGCAGCCAAGGCAGCCAAGAGACCCAGTACTTC. This translates into CVSSQGSQETQYF.

This clonotype was picked up many times. The V call is TRBV10-3, the J call TRBJ2-3; possible D gene TRBD2, 6 bases. This CDR3 has 15 residues. Germline V gives CDR1 ENHRY, CDR2 SYGVKD. Trimming removed 5 bases at V and 0 bases at J, with 12 bases between. The CDR3 DNA follows: TGTGCCATCAGTTCCACTAGCCGAAGCACAGATACGCAGTATTTT. It translates to CAISSTSRSTDTQYF.

V gene TRBV7-6 combines with J gene TRBJ2-7; 13 bases are a match to TRBD2. With V trimmed by 2 bases and J by 7 bases, 8 bases remained unmatched. The CDR3 consists of 16 residues. Germline V gives CDR1 SGHVS, CDR2 FNYEAQ. The CDR3 DNA follows: TGTGCCAGCAGCTTAAGTGGGACTAGCGGGATGGGAGAGCAGTACTTC. Residues: CASSLSGTSGMGEQYF.

This clonotype has more than one count but fewer than ten. One base away lies a much larger clone, so this may be a sequencing read error. The chain joins TRBV6-6 to TRBJ1-5; possible D gene TRBD1, 5 bases. Trimming shortened V by 6 bases and J by 2 bases, and 14 bases separated the two germline ends. From germline, CDR1 is MNHNY and CDR2 SVGAGI (reference sequence). The CDR3 totals 15 residues. The CDR3 nucleotides read TGTGCCAGCAGCTCTGACAGCGAGGGCAATCAGCCCCAGCATTTT. Translated, it gives CASSSDSEGNQPQHF.

The chain recombines TRBV9 with TRBJ2-1; the D is unclear. The germline CDR1 and CDR2 sequences are SGDLS and YYNGEE. This CDR3 has 13 amino acids. Trimming removed 0 bases at V and 3 bases at J, with 4 bases between. The CDR3 loop reads CASSVGDYNEQFF. The CDR3 DNA reads as TGTGCCAGCAGCGTAGGCGACTACAATGAGCAGTTCTTC.

Turning to this clonotype: This may be a read error, as it is one base from a much larger clone. The chain has TRBV6-1 and TRBJ2-7; D is undetermined. The CDR3 runs 13 residues. CDR1 and CDR2 (germline): MNHNS, SASEGT. V dropped 6 bases and J dropped 6 bases, with 15 bases sitting between them. CDR3 sequence reads: CASSHSGFCEQYF. CDR3 bases: TGTGCCAGCAGCCACTCAGGTTTCTGCGAGCAGTACTTC.